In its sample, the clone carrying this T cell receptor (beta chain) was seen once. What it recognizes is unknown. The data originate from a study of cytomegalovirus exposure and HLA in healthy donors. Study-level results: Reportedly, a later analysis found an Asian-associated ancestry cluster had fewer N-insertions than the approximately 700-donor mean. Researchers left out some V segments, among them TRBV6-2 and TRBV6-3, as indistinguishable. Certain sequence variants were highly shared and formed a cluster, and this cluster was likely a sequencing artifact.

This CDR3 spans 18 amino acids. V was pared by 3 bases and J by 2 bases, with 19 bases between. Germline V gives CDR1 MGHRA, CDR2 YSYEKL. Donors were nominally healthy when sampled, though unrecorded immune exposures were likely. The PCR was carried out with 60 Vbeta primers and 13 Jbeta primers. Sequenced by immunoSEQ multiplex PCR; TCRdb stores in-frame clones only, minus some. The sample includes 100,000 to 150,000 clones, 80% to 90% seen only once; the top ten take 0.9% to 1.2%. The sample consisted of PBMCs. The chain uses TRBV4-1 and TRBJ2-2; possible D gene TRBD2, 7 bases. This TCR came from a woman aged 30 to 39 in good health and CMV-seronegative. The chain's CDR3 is CASSQGAWAGVNTGELFF. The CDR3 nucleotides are TGCGCCAGCAGCCAGGGGGCCTGGGCGGGGGTCAACACCGGGGAGCTGTTTTTT.